The rows below give T cell receptor beta chains drawn from one sample of a study of cytomegalovirus exposure and HLA in healthy donors. Measured with immunoSEQ multiplex PCR; TCRdb has only the in-frame clones, and not every one. With around 200,000 clones in the sample, the ten largest clones hold more than 0.95%. The source material was PBMCs. These receptors all come from a girl aged 2 to 9 in good health and CMV-seropositive. Both conserved end residues are part of each CDR3. Fields, in order: V gene, D gene, J gene, CDR3 protein, CDR3 DNA. D genes are given only for firm matches.

v_call: TRBV19; d_call: NA; j_call: TRBJ1-5; cdr3_aa: CASSKLTGPIGNQPQHF; cdr3_nt: TGTGCCAGTAGTAAACTGACAGGTCCGATTGGGAATCAGCCCCAGCATTTT
v_call: TRBV28; d_call: TRBD2; j_call: TRBJ2-1; cdr3_aa: CASSLSGLQQFF; cdr3_nt: TGTGCCAGCAGTTTATCGGGACTACAACAGTTCTTC
v_call: TRBV7-9; d_call: NA; j_call: TRBJ2-1; cdr3_aa: CASSSDTSRDNEQFF; cdr3_nt: TGTGCCAGCAGCTCTGACACTAGCCGTGACAATGAGCAGTTCTTC
v_call: TRBV9; d_call: TRBD2; j_call: TRBJ2-1; cdr3_aa: CASSVGLAGSDNEQFF; cdr3_nt: TGTGCCAGCAGCGTAGGACTAGCGGGGAGTGACAATGAGCAGTTCTTC
v_call: TRBV6-5; d_call: TRBD1; j_call: TRBJ1-4; cdr3_aa: CASSHGGGTEGKLFF; cdr3_nt: TGTGCCAGCAGCCACGGAGGCGGGACAGAGGGAAAACTGTTTTTT
v_call: TRBV28; d_call: TRBD1; j_call: TRBJ2-5; cdr3_aa: CASSSNRGVDGKLETQYF; cdr3_nt: TGTGCCAGCAGCTCGAACAGGGGGGTGGACGGGAAGTTAGAGACCCAGTACTTC
v_call: TRBV6-5; d_call: TRBD1; j_call: TRBJ2-7; cdr3_aa: CASSRTGGTYEQYF; cdr3_nt: TGTGCCAGCAGTAGGACAGGGGGTACCTACGAGCAGTACTTC
v_call: TRBV19; d_call: TRBD2; j_call: TRBJ2-3; cdr3_aa: CASSMSILLAGGPGTDTQYF; cdr3_nt: TGTGCCAGTAGTATGTCCATCCTCCTAGCGGGAGGGCCGGGAACAGATACGCAGTATTTT
v_call: TRBV7-9; d_call: TRBD1; j_call: TRBJ2-2; cdr3_aa: CASSIRDRVREVGELFF; cdr3_nt: TGTGCCAGCAGCATCCGGGACAGGGTGAGGGAGGTGGGGGAGCTGTTTTTT
v_call: TRBV7-8; d_call: TRBD1; j_call: TRBJ2-1; cdr3_aa: CASSLRGQGNNEQFF; cdr3_nt: TGTGCCAGCAGCTTAAGGGGGCAGGGGAACAATGAGCAGTTCTTC
v_call: TRBV5-1; d_call: TRBD2; j_call: TRBJ2-1; cdr3_aa: CASSALSSLAGGNNEQFF; cdr3_nt: TGCGCCAGCAGCGCTCTATCTAGTCTAGCGGGGGGTAACAATGAGCAGTTCTTC
v_call: TRBV6-4; d_call: TRBD1; j_call: TRBJ1-2; cdr3_aa: CASSDVPGTANYGYTF; cdr3_nt: TGTGCCAGCAGTGACGTCCCCGGGACAGCAAACTATGGCTACACCTTC
v_call: TRBV28; d_call: NA; j_call: TRBJ2-7; cdr3_aa: CASSSQGVEQYF; cdr3_nt: TGTGCCAGCAGTTCCCAAGGGGTCGAGCAGTACTTC
v_call: TRBV19; d_call: TRBD1; j_call: TRBJ1-4; cdr3_aa: CASSSYGQGLSEKLFF; cdr3_nt: TGTGCCAGCAGCTCCTATGGACAGGGGTTGAGTGAAAAACTGTTTTTT
v_call: TRBV27; d_call: TRBD2; j_call: TRBJ2-7; cdr3_aa: CASSLWAPGFSGGEQYF; cdr3_nt: TGTGCCAGCAGTTTATGGGCCCCGGGCTTTAGCGGGGGCGAGCAGTACTTC
v_call: TRBV28; d_call: TRBD1; j_call: TRBJ1-2; cdr3_aa: CASSYGQANYGYTF; cdr3_nt: TGTGCCAGCAGTTACGGACAGGCTAACTATGGCTACACCTTC
v_call: TRBV4-2; d_call: TRBD2; j_call: TRBJ2-3; cdr3_aa: CASSQVASGRARLENTQYF; cdr3_nt: TGTGCCAGCAGCCAAGTGGCTAGCGGGAGGGCTCGGTTGGAAAATACGCAGTATTTT
v_call: TRBV28; d_call: NA; j_call: TRBJ1-4; cdr3_aa: CASSLLAEATNEKLFF; cdr3_nt: TGTGCCAGCAGTTTATTAGCCGAAGCAACTAATGAAAAACTGTTTTTT
v_call: TRBV25-1; d_call: TRBD2; j_call: TRBJ2-3; cdr3_aa: CASTPRLAGITDTQYF; cdr3_nt: TGTGCCAGCACGCCGCGCCTAGCGGGAATAACAGATACGCAGTATTTT
v_call: TRBV25-1; d_call: TRBD1; j_call: TRBJ1-1; cdr3_aa: CASSGTGGRQAFF; cdr3_nt: TGTGCCAGCAGTGGGACAGGGGGCCGTCAAGCTTTCTTT
v_call: TRBV28; d_call: TRBD2; j_call: TRBJ2-7; cdr3_aa: CASSSPGLAGLPSYEQYF; cdr3_nt: TGTGCCAGCAGTTCTCCGGGACTAGCGGGCTTACCCTCCTACGAGCAGTACTTC
v_call: TRBV28; d_call: NA; j_call: TRBJ2-5; cdr3_aa: CASSLSRRDGQETQYF; cdr3_nt: TGTGCCAGCAGTCTCTCAAGGCGGGACGGACAAGAGACCCAGTACTTC
v_call: TRBV29-1; d_call: TRBD2; j_call: TRBJ2-5; cdr3_aa: CSAARGSGRLETQYF; cdr3_nt: TGCAGCGCCGCGAGGGGTAGCGGGAGGTTAGAGACCCAGTACTTC
v_call: TRBV30; d_call: TRBD1; j_call: TRBJ2-5; cdr3_aa: CAWHRDSKETQYF; cdr3_nt: TGTGCCTGGCACCGGGACAGTAAAGAGACCCAGTACTTC
v_call: TRBV7-2; d_call: TRBD2; j_call: TRBJ2-1; cdr3_aa: CASSSGLAGLNNEQFF; cdr3_nt: TGTGCCAGCAGCTCGGGACTAGCGGGGTTAAACAATGAGCAGTTCTTC
v_call: TRBV7-2; d_call: NA; j_call: TRBJ2-7; cdr3_aa: CASSLGFGYEQYF; cdr3_nt: TGTGCCAGCAGCCTGGGCTTCGGCTACGAGCAGTACTTC
v_call: TRBV9; d_call: TRBD1; j_call: TRBJ1-3; cdr3_aa: CASSGSGTGVADTIYF; cdr3_nt: TGTGCCAGCAGCGGTAGTGGGACAGGGGTTGCGGACACCATATATTTT
v_call: TRBV6-6; d_call: TRBD1; j_call: TRBJ2-7; cdr3_aa: CASSYSGQGYEQYF; cdr3_nt: TGTGCCAGCAGTTACTCGGGACAGGGGTACGAGCAGTACTTC
v_call: TRBV10-3; d_call: TRBD2; j_call: TRBJ2-3; cdr3_aa: CAISESASGRVGTDTQYF; cdr3_nt: TGTGCCATCAGTGAGTCGGCTAGCGGGAGAGTAGGGACAGATACGCAGTATTTT
v_call: TRBV13; d_call: TRBD1; j_call: TRBJ2-1; cdr3_aa: CASSLSRGQGYEQFF; cdr3_nt: TGTGCCAGCAGCTTAAGCAGGGGGCAGGGCTATGAGCAGTTCTTC
v_call: TRBV18; d_call: NA; j_call: TRBJ2-2; cdr3_aa: CASSPAGAFNTGELFF; cdr3_nt: TGTGCCAGCTCACCAGCGGGGGCGTTCAACACCGGGGAGCTGTTTTTT
v_call: TRBV5-1; d_call: TRBD2; j_call: TRBJ2-7; cdr3_aa: CASSWEGSDTGQYF; cdr3_nt: TGCGCCAGCAGCTGGGAGGGATCAGATACGGGGCAGTACTTC
v_call: TRBV5-8; d_call: NA; j_call: TRBJ1-4; cdr3_aa: CASSLRQSNEKLFF; cdr3_nt: TGTGCCAGCAGCCTACGACAGAGTAATGAAAAACTGTTTTTT
v_call: TRBV5-1; d_call: NA; j_call: TRBJ2-7; cdr3_aa: CASSSWTVSYEQYF; cdr3_nt: TGCGCCAGCAGCTCCTGGACTGTCTCCTACGAGCAGTACTTC
v_call: TRBV5-1; d_call: NA; j_call: TRBJ1-1; cdr3_aa: CASRFQGPEAEAFF; cdr3_nt: TGCGCCAGCAGATTTCAGGGGCCGGAGGCTGAAGCTTTCTTT